The clone carrying this T cell receptor beta chain was counted only a few times. Antigen specificity is unknown. Trimming pared 0 bases from V and 0 bases from J, leaving 5 bases between. The length of the CDR3 is 14 residues. Germline CDR1 and CDR2: DFQATT and SNEGSKA (reference sequence). The sample is drawn from a study of blood T cells in healthy people across ages. Through a sample-barcoded 5' primer and a J-beta primer mix, a second PCR was run for roughly 7 to 11 cycles. Via MiXCR, TCRdb re-called the 5' RACE reads, giving one row per CDR3 protein. The sample yields under 950,000 distinct CDR3 sequences, roughly 20% seen once. Regarding the study as a whole: Reliance upon unsorted PBMCs precluded definitive naive versus antigen-experienced comparison. Getting older went along with TCR beta diversity per million T cells dropping roughly linearly. Diversity figures based on one million T cells were deemed too low. Naive T cell percentage by flow cytometry tracked strongly with beta diversity.

Input material: blood. V gene TRBV20-1 combines with J gene TRBJ1-4; no firm D call. This TCR was recovered from an older man in good health. The chain's CDR3 is CSAREEATNEKLFF. CDR3 in DNA: TGCAGTGCTAGAGAGGAGGCAACTAATGAAAAACTGTTTTTT.